This T cell receptor (beta chain) was retrieved from a study of blood T cell repertoires in COVID-19. Study as a whole: Italy, Spain and the United States were the sources of the convalescent and acute COVID-19 samples. From T cells, B-cell-depleted T cells, or PBMCs came the material, which was cDNA or gDNA.

In germline, CDR1 is LNHDA, CDR2 SQIVND (reference sequence). This CDR3 contains 14 residues. V dropped 7 bases and J dropped 0 bases, with 12 bases sitting between them. As handled by the study authors: How many nucleated cells were present was estimated from reference gene primer amplification. Clones were read by immunoSEQ multiplex PCR, and TCRdb kept only the in-frame ones, dropping some. V and J calls and clone size are given by that table; D and trimming were obtained from the DNA. The sample lists some 120,000 clones, 90% occurring once. The rearrangement links TRBV19 to TRBJ1-1; tentative D call: TRBD1 (5 bases). This TCR was sampled from a human donor with active COVID-19. The donor label of this sample is uncertain. Sequenced material: peripheral blood. The CDR3 sequence is CASNSGGVNTEAFF. The CDR3 DNA is TGTGCCAGTAATTCCGGGGGGGTGAACACTGAAGCTTTCTTT.